The rows below give T cell receptor beta chains drawn from one sample of a study of blood T cell repertoires in COVID-19. Data came from immunoSEQ multiplex PCR; TCRdb stores just in-frame clones and leaves some out. The table lists 200,000 or so clones, around four fifths of them singletons. The sequenced material came from peripheral blood. The receptors originated from a man aged 60 to 75 with COVID-19, enrolled during active disease. Each CDR3 is given with its conserved first and last residue. Fields, in order: clone size, V gene, D gene, J gene, CDR3 DNA, CDR3 protein. The D gene is left open where the match is weak. For some rows the clone size is stated as once, few or many, or as a class when expanded; others skip it.

clone size: NA
V gene: TRBV6-6
D gene: NA
J gene: TRBJ1-6
CDR3 DNA: TGTGCCAGCAGTCTCTCAGTGGGGGGAGGGGGTAATTCACCCCTCCACTTT
CDR3 protein: CASSLSVGGGGNSPLHF

clone size: NA
V gene: TRBV6-5
D gene: TRBD1
J gene: TRBJ1-1
CDR3 DNA: TGTGCCAGCAGCCTTGGGACAGTGAACACTGAAGCTTTCTTT
CDR3 protein: CASSLGTVNTEAFF

clone size: few
V gene: TRBV9
D gene: NA
J gene: TRBJ1-1
CDR3 DNA: TGTGCCAGCAGCGTAGAGGGGTGGGGAAACACTGAAGCTTTCTTT
CDR3 protein: CASSVEGWGNTEAFF

clone size: once
V gene: TRBV5-1
D gene: NA
J gene: TRBJ1-5
CDR3 DNA: TGCGCCAGCAGCTTGAGCGGGGGTCCCCAGCATTTT
CDR3 protein: CASSLSGGPQHF

clone size: NA
V gene: TRBV6-4
D gene: TRBD1
J gene: TRBJ1-4
CDR3 DNA: TGTGCCAGCTCCTGTCTGGGATACGGACAGGCCCAACCAACTAATGAAAAACTGTTTTTT
CDR3 protein: CASSCLGYGQAQPTNEKLFF

clone size: NA
V gene: TRBV5-1
D gene: NA
J gene: TRBJ1-5
CDR3 DNA: TGCGCCAGCAGCTTGGACAGCAGCAATCAGCCCCAGCATTTT
CDR3 protein: CASSLDSSNQPQHF

clone size: NA
V gene: TRBV19
D gene: NA
J gene: TRBJ1-1
CDR3 DNA: TGTGCCAGTAGTATAGACAGGGTGAACACTGAAGCTTTCTTT
CDR3 protein: CASSIDRVNTEAFF

clone size: NA
V gene: TRBV19
D gene: NA
J gene: TRBJ1-2
CDR3 DNA: TGTGCCACTAACGCCAGGGGCGTCCTCTATGGCTACACCTTC
CDR3 protein: CATNARGVLYGYTF

clone size: NA
V gene: TRBV28
D gene: NA
J gene: TRBJ1-1
CDR3 DNA: TGTGCCAGCAGTTTAAGGCAGGCTGCCACTGAAGCTTTCTTT
CDR3 protein: CASSLRQAATEAFF

clone size: NA
V gene: TRBV19
D gene: TRBD1
J gene: TRBJ1-3
CDR3 DNA: TGTGCCAGTAGTTTCCAGGGGGCTGGAAACACCATATATTTT
CDR3 protein: CASSFQGAGNTIYF

clone size: once
V gene: TRBV7-9
D gene: NA
J gene: TRBJ2-6
CDR3 DNA: TGTGCCAGCGCTGGACGGGGGGCGCGGGCCAACGTCCTGACTTTC
CDR3 protein: CASAGRGARANVLTF

clone size: few
V gene: TRBV18
D gene: NA
J gene: TRBJ2-7
CDR3 DNA: TGTGCCAGCTCACCGTTGGAGGGTCTGGGGGAGCAGTACTTC
CDR3 protein: CASSPLEGLGEQYF

clone size: NA
V gene: TRBV18
D gene: TRBD1
J gene: TRBJ1-5
CDR3 DNA: TGTGCCAGCTCCGGACAGGCCGATCAGCCCCAGCATTTT
CDR3 protein: CASSGQADQPQHF

clone size: NA
V gene: TRBV25-1
D gene: NA
J gene: TRBJ1-3
CDR3 DNA: TGTGCCAGCAGTGAATCGCCAGGGGCTGGAAACACCATATATTTT
CDR3 protein: CASSESPGAGNTIYF

clone size: few
V gene: TRBV29-1
D gene: NA
J gene: TRBJ2-2
CDR3 DNA: TGCAGCGTTGAGTCTGACAGAGGCCCCGGGGAGCTGTTTTTT
CDR3 protein: CSVESDRGPGELFF

clone size: few
V gene: TRBV19
D gene: NA
J gene: TRBJ1-5
CDR3 DNA: TGTGCCAGTAGACCGGAAACAGGGCTCAATCAGCCCCAGCATTTT
CDR3 protein: CASRPETGLNQPQHF

clone size: NA
V gene: TRBV18
D gene: NA
J gene: TRBJ2-7
CDR3 DNA: TGTGCCAGCTCACAGACAGCGATGCCCTACGAGCAGTACTTC
CDR3 protein: CASSQTAMPYEQYF

clone size: few
V gene: TRBV29-1
D gene: NA
J gene: TRBJ1-3
CDR3 DNA: TGCAGCGTTGGCTCCAGTGGTAACACCATATATTTT
CDR3 protein: CSVGSSGNTIYF

clone size: NA
V gene: TRBV12-3/TRBV12-4
D gene: NA
J gene: TRBJ1-1
CDR3 DNA: TGTGCCAGCAGTTTGGCGAGGACTGAAGCTTTCTTT
CDR3 protein: CASSLARTEAFF

clone size: NA
V gene: TRBV9
D gene: NA
J gene: TRBJ1-1
CDR3 DNA: TGTGCCAGCAGCGGAGACCCCGCCAGGGTAGAGACTGAAGCTTTCTTT
CDR3 protein: CASSGDPARVETEAFF

clone size: few
V gene: TRBV7-9
D gene: NA
J gene: TRBJ1-3
CDR3 DNA: TGTGCCAGCAGCACCTGGGGCGGAAACACCATATATTTT
CDR3 protein: CASSTWGGNTIYF

clone size: NA
V gene: TRBV21-1
D gene: NA
J gene: TRBJ2-5
CDR3 DNA: TGTGCCAGCAGCAAAGCTGGCACCGACAGCTCTCTACAAGAGACCCAGTACTTC
CDR3 protein: CASSKAGTDSSLQETQYF

clone size: NA
V gene: TRBV10-3
D gene: TRBD1
J gene: TRBJ2-3
CDR3 DNA: TGTGCCATCAGTAAAAAACAGGGGGCCGGAGATACGCAGTATTTT
CDR3 protein: CAISKKQGAGDTQYF

clone size: NA
V gene: TRBV19
D gene: NA
J gene: TRBJ2-7
CDR3 DNA: TGTGCCAGTAGTATCGCGGGTTACGAGCAGTACTTC
CDR3 protein: CASSIAGYEQYF

clone size: NA
V gene: TRBV7-2
D gene: TRBD2
J gene: TRBJ2-7
CDR3 DNA: TGTGCCAGCAGCCCGCTAGCGGGAGGGTTCTACGAGCAGTACTTC
CDR3 protein: CASSPLAGGFYEQYF

clone size: NA
V gene: TRBV30
D gene: TRBD1
J gene: TRBJ1-4
CDR3 DNA: TGTGCCTCCGACCGGGACAGGGAAAATGAAAAACTGTTTTTT
CDR3 protein: CASDRDRENEKLFF

clone size: NA
V gene: TRBV2
D gene: TRBD1
J gene: TRBJ2-7
CDR3 DNA: TGTGCCAGCAAAAGGTGGACACAGGGGGCCAACGAGCAGTACTTC
CDR3 protein: CASKRWTQGANEQYF

clone size: NA
V gene: TRBV27
D gene: NA
J gene: TRBJ2-2
CDR3 DNA: TGTGCCAGCAGTTTCCCCGCGAACACCGGGGAGCTGTTTTTT
CDR3 protein: CASSFPANTGELFF

clone size: NA
V gene: TRBV27
D gene: NA
J gene: TRBJ2-7
CDR3 DNA: TGTGCCAGCAGTTTACGACAGTCCTACGAGCAGTACTTC
CDR3 protein: CASSLRQSYEQYF

clone size: NA
V gene: TRBV11-2
D gene: NA
J gene: TRBJ1-1
CDR3 DNA: TGTGCCAGCCGATGGGACATGAACACTGAAGCTTTCTTT
CDR3 protein: CASRWDMNTEAFF

clone size: NA
V gene: TRBV3-1/TRBV3-2
D gene: TRBD1
J gene: TRBJ1-6
CDR3 DNA: TGTGCCAGCACCCTAATTGGGACAGGGGATTCACCCCTCCACTTT
CDR3 protein: CASTLIGTGDSPLHF

clone size: NA
V gene: TRBV7-9
D gene: TRBD2
J gene: TRBJ2-1
CDR3 DNA: TGTGCCAGCAGCCCTAGCGGGAGGGCCTCTAATGAGCAGTTCTTC
CDR3 protein: CASSPSGRASNEQFF

clone size: NA
V gene: TRBV9
D gene: TRBD1
J gene: TRBJ2-4
CDR3 DNA: TGTGCCAGCAGCTTCGGACAGGCGGGTAACATTCAGTACTTC
CDR3 protein: CASSFGQAGNIQYF

clone size: NA
V gene: TRBV7-8
D gene: NA
J gene: TRBJ1-1
CDR3 DNA: TGTGCCAGCAGCTTAGAACAGTGGGCCACTGAAGCTTTCTTT
CDR3 protein: CASSLEQWATEAFF

clone size: NA
V gene: TRBV10-2
D gene: NA
J gene: TRBJ1-2
CDR3 DNA: TGCGCCAGCAGTGAAGGGGGGGACTATGGCTACACCTTC
CDR3 protein: CASSEGGDYGYTF

clone size: NA
V gene: TRBV15
D gene: NA
J gene: TRBJ1-6
CDR3 DNA: TGTGCCACCAGCAGAGGATGGGGGGGGGATAATTCACCCCTCCACTTT
CDR3 protein: CATSRGWGGDNSPLHF

clone size: NA
V gene: TRBV3-1/TRBV3-2
D gene: NA
J gene: TRBJ2-7
CDR3 DNA: TGTGCCAGCAGCCACGGACAGCGCGGCGAGCAGTACTTC
CDR3 protein: CASSHGQRGEQYF

clone size: NA
V gene: TRBV9
D gene: TRBD1
J gene: TRBJ2-7
CDR3 DNA: TGTGCCAGCAGCCTTGGGACAGGGGGAAAGCGGTTTGCCTACGAGCAGTACTTC
CDR3 protein: CASSLGTGGKRFAYEQYF

clone size: NA
V gene: TRBV12-5
D gene: NA
J gene: TRBJ2-1
CDR3 DNA: TGTGCTAGTGGCCCCGACTGGTACAATGAGCAGTTCTTC
CDR3 protein: CASGPDWYNEQFF

clone size: NA
V gene: TRBV11-2
D gene: NA
J gene: TRBJ1-3
CDR3 DNA: TGTGCCAGCAGCTTGGGGAGATTCTCTGGAAACACCATATATTTT
CDR3 protein: CASSLGRFSGNTIYF

clone size: NA
V gene: TRBV7-9
D gene: TRBD2
J gene: TRBJ2-2
CDR3 DNA: TGTGCCAGCAGCGTCCCTAGCGGTTCTAACACCGGGGAGCTGTTTTTT
CDR3 protein: CASSVPSGSNTGELFF

clone size: NA
V gene: TRBV2
D gene: NA
J gene: TRBJ2-7
CDR3 DNA: TGTGCCAGCAGTGAAGACAGTAAGAGCTACGAGCAGTACTTC
CDR3 protein: CASSEDSKSYEQYF

clone size: NA
V gene: TRBV2
D gene: TRBD2
J gene: TRBJ2-1
CDR3 DNA: TGTGCCAGCAGTGTCCTAGCGGGAGAAAATGAGCAGTTCTTC
CDR3 protein: CASSVLAGENEQFF

clone size: NA
V gene: TRBV2
D gene: TRBD1
J gene: TRBJ1-3
CDR3 DNA: TGTGCCAGCAGCGCAGGGGGTTTTGAAAACACCATATATTTT
CDR3 protein: CASSAGGFENTIYF

clone size: NA
V gene: TRBV4-2
D gene: TRBD2
J gene: TRBJ2-7
CDR3 DNA: TGTGCCAGCAGCCTCCAAACCACTAGCGGCTACGAGCAGTACTTC
CDR3 protein: CASSLQTTSGYEQYF

clone size: NA
V gene: TRBV19
D gene: NA
J gene: TRBJ1-6
CDR3 DNA: TGTGCCAGTAGTATAGATGGGCGGGACTATTCACCCCTCCACTTT
CDR3 protein: CASSIDGRDYSPLHF

clone size: NA
V gene: TRBV7-2
D gene: TRBD1
J gene: TRBJ2-5
CDR3 DNA: TGTGCCAGCAAACAGGGGGCTGCCCAAGAGACCCAGTACTTC
CDR3 protein: CASKQGAAQETQYF

clone size: NA
V gene: TRBV21-1
D gene: NA
J gene: TRBJ2-5
CDR3 DNA: TGTGCCAGCAGCAAAAGGGTACAGGGCGTCCCCCAAGAGACCCAGTACTTC
CDR3 protein: CASSKRVQGVPQETQYF

clone size: NA
V gene: TRBV27
D gene: NA
J gene: TRBJ2-1
CDR3 DNA: TGTGCCAGCGGGACAAACTCCTACAATGAGCAGTTCTTC
CDR3 protein: CASGTNSYNEQFF

clone size: NA
V gene: TRBV7-6
D gene: TRBD2
J gene: TRBJ2-3
CDR3 DNA: TGTGCCAGCAGTAGCGGGAGGGCGGCAGATACGCAGTATTTT
CDR3 protein: CASSSGRAADTQYF

clone size: NA
V gene: TRBV7-2
D gene: NA
J gene: TRBJ1-6
CDR3 DNA: TGTGCCAGCAGTTTGACAGGCCCCAATTCACCCCTCCACTTT
CDR3 protein: CASSLTGPNSPLHF

clone size: NA
V gene: TRBV2
D gene: TRBD1
J gene: TRBJ1-5
CDR3 DNA: TGTGCCAGCAGCGGGACAGGGGCTTTCAATCAGCCCCAGCATTTT
CDR3 protein: CASSGTGAFNQPQHF

clone size: NA
V gene: TRBV6-5
D gene: TRBD2
J gene: TRBJ2-2
CDR3 DNA: TGTGCCACCCGCCGGGGGGGCGCGTCCACCGGGGAGCTGTTTTTT
CDR3 protein: CATRRGGASTGELFF

clone size: NA
V gene: TRBV2
D gene: NA
J gene: TRBJ1-6
CDR3 DNA: TGTGCCAGCAGTGAAGAGAGCTCCTATAATTCACCCCTCCACTTT
CDR3 protein: CASSEESSYNSPLHF

clone size: once
V gene: TRBV3-1/TRBV3-2
D gene: NA
J gene: TRBJ1-3
CDR3 DNA: TGTGCCAGCAGCCGTCAAGGGGTAGAAAACACCATATATTTT
CDR3 protein: CASSRQGVENTIYF

clone size: few
V gene: TRBV19
D gene: TRBD1
J gene: TRBJ1-5
CDR3 DNA: TGTGCCAGTAGTAGAGGGACAGCAAATCAGCCCCAGCATTTT
CDR3 protein: CASSRGTANQPQHF

clone size: NA
V gene: TRBV7-2
D gene: NA
J gene: TRBJ2-7
CDR3 DNA: TGTGCCAGCAGCTTTGTGGCTTCCGTCCTTGGTTTCTCCTACGAGCAGTACTTC
CDR3 protein: CASSFVASVLGFSYEQYF

clone size: NA
V gene: TRBV5-1
D gene: NA
J gene: TRBJ2-7
CDR3 DNA: TGCGCCAGCAGCTTGGGGGCAGCCATCCACGAGCAGTACTTC
CDR3 protein: CASSLGAAIHEQYF

clone size: NA
V gene: TRBV7-2
D gene: TRBD2
J gene: TRBJ2-5
CDR3 DNA: TGTGCCAGCAGCCCCGGGGGGGGAGGGCAAGAGACCCAGTACTTC
CDR3 protein: CASSPGGGGQETQYF

clone size: NA
V gene: TRBV18
D gene: TRBD1
J gene: TRBJ2-7
CDR3 DNA: TGTGCCAGCTCATCTCCGGGACAGGGAAACGAGCAGTACTTC
CDR3 protein: CASSSPGQGNEQYF